This TCR beta chain originates from a study of graft-versus-host responses after intestinal transplantation (dated by TCRdb to the early 2020s). Describing the broader study: Recipients received multivisceral, liver-intestinal, or isolated intestinal transplants. A cohort of more than 20 intestinal transplant recipients, including one retransplant, was enrolled, and a few patients lacking pretransplant specimens were excluded. Donor T cell macrochimerism was defined as a peak of at least 4% donor T cells among recipient peripheral blood mononuclear cells. Every recipient was given anti-thymocyte globulin induction, then maintenance tacrolimus and steroids for roughly 3 years. Rather than going through the commercial service, samples from a few later patients were sequenced in-house on an Illumina MiSeq and processed with MiXCR. Graft-versus-host and host-versus-graft alloreactive T cell clones were tracked in the graft, circulation and bone marrow after intestinal transplantation using bulk TCR-beta CDR3 sequencing. To identify alloreactive clones, pre-transplant mixed lymphocyte reaction products were sequenced and compared with unstimulated pre-transplant donor and recipient T cells.

What the study reported, not specific to this receptor: In the allografts of patients with donor T cell macrochimerism, GvH to HvG T cell clonal ratios were high. Early after transplant, declines in HvG clones were associated with peak levels of circulating GvH clones. Conclusions were limited by the relatively low number and heterogeneity of intestinal transplant patients. GvH clones were found in recipient bone marrow, and some of the GvH clones appeared earlier in ileal mucosa or blood, which is consistent with an intestinal mucosal origin.

About this clone itself: Its antigen is currently not known. Base-call qualities are not available, and no considerably larger clone is one nucleotide away.

This sample's time point label indicates: cells obtained before transplantation from donor or recipient. CD3+CD4+ and CD3+CD8+ populations were FACS-sorted from unstimulated pre-transplant donor and recipient cells taken from spleen or lymph nodes. Library preparation employed the immunoSEQ multiplex PCR assay. For most patients, genomic DNA was isolated using the Qiagen DNeasy Blood and Tissue Kit and was shipped frozen to Adaptive Biotechnologies for TCR sequencing. High-throughput TCR-beta CDR3 sequencing of genomic DNA from most patients was performed by Adaptive Biotechnologies. Per the original workflow: TCR sequencing data were retrieved from Adaptive's ImmunoSEQ software for some 17 patients, whereas three other patients were processed with MiXCR and VDJtools. To correct CD4 versus CD8 sorting errors, any sequence found in both subsets at a frequency ratio below 5:1 was removed. Because the origin of CDR3 nucleotide sequences shared between donor and recipient could not be assigned, those sequences were removed. At least 2-fold expansion over unstimulated cells and a minimum CFSE-low frequency of 0.002% (template counts) or 0.001% (read counts) were required for clones to be classified as alloreactive. Clones detected in sequenced pre-transplant spleen, lymph node, or MLR CFSE-low populations of the donor or recipient were defined as mappable. Cumulative frequency of alloreactive clones was calculated as a percentage of all sequences weighted by copy number. TCRdb took over this immuneACCESS table, retaining in-frame rearrangements with V and J assigned. Such tables are incomplete; in checked studies, under half of the missing clones stem from an unresolved V gene, and the remainder is unexplained. V, J and clone size are taken as reported in that table, and D and trimming were inferred from the DNA itself. This sample is represented by around 50,000 clones; 89% of them were singletons. The top ten constitute 0.5% to 0.65% of the sample.

Trimming takes 3 bases off V and 3 bases off J; junction bases not matched to a gene: 7. Its CDR3 holds 16 amino acids, cysteine through phenylalanine. Only the CDR3 part of the read is kept: 48 bases, read in frame from the first base. CDR1 and CDR2, per the germline V gene, are MDHEN and SYDVKM. The source of this sequence is a human donor who was the organ donor for an intestinal transplant. Here the chain combines TRBV28 and TRBJ2-3; the central 9 bases match TRBD2. This specimen consisted of unstimulated CD4+ T cells sorted from spleen or lymph node cells, obtained before transplant. CDR3 loop: CASSFPSGTGTDTQYF. The DNA is TGTGCCAGCAGTTTTCCTAGCGGGACCGGGACAGATACGCAGTATTTT. The variable domain in full, with residues beyond the CDR3 obtained from the reference TRBV28 and TRBJ2-3 genes, is DVKVTQSSRYLVKRTGEKVFLECVQDMDHENMFWYRQDPGLGLRLIYFSYDVKMKEKGDIPEGYSVSREKKERFSLILESASTNQTSMYLCASSFPSGTGTDTQYFGPGTRLTVL.